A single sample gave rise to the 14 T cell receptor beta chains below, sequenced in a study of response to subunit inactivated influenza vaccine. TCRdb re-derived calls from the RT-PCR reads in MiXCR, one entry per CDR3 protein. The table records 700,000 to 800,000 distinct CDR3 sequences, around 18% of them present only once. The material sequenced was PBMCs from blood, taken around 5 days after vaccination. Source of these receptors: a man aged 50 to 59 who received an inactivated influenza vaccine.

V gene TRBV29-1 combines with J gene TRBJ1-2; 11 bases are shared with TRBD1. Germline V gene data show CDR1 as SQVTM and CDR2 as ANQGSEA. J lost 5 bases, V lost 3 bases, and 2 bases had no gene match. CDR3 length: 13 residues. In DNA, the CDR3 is TGCAGCGTTGAGGGACAGGGGGGTTATGGCTACACCTTC. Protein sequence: CSVEGQGGYGYTF. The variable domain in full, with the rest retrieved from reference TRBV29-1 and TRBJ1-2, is SAVISQKPSRDICQRGTSLTIQCQVDSQVTMMFWYRQQPGQSLTLIATANQGSEATYESGFVIDKFPISRPNLTFSTLTVSNMSPEDSSIYLCSVEGQGGYGYTFGSGTRLTVV.

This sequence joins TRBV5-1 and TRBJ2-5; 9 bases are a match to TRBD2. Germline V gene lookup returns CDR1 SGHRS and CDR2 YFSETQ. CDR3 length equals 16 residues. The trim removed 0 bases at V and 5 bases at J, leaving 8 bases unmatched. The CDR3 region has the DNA TGCGCCAGCAGCTTGGTCCCTAGCGGGGCTAGGGAGACCCAGTACTTC. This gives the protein CASSLVPSGARETQYF.

The CDR3 DNA reads as TGTGCCTGGAGTGTACGGGCCTCCCGGGGTAATGAGCAGTTCTTC. Amino acids: CAWSVRASRGNEQFF. The chain uses TRBV30 and TRBJ2-1, with D maybe TRBD2 (5 bases). Germline V gene lookup returns CDR1 GTSNPN and CDR2 SVGIG (reference sequence). The CDR3 consists of 15 residues. Trimming removed 0 bases from V and 7 bases from J, with 16 bases in between.

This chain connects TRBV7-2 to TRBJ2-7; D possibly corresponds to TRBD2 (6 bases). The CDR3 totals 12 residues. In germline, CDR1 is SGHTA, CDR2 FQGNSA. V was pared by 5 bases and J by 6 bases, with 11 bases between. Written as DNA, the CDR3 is TGTGCCAGCAGCAAACTAGCTTCCGAGCAGTACTTC. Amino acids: CASSKLASEQYF.

The CDR3 DNA reads TGTGCCAGCAGTTATCAGCTAGGGCGACCCGAGCAGTACTTC. Translating it yields CASSYQLGRPEQYF. The chain carries TRBV6-5 and TRBJ2-7; no definite D call. With 3 bases removed from V and 6 bases from J, the gap between germline ends came to 15 bases. The germline V gene encodes CDR1 MNHEY and CDR2 SVGAGI. The CDR3 sequence is 14 residues long.

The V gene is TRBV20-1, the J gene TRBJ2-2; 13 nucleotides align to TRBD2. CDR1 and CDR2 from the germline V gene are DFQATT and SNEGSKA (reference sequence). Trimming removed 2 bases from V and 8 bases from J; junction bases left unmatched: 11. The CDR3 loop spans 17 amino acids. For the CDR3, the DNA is TGCAGTGCTAGACGGACTAGCGGGGGCGAGGTTCGTGGGGAGCTGTTTTTT. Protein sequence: CSARRTSGGEVRGELFF.

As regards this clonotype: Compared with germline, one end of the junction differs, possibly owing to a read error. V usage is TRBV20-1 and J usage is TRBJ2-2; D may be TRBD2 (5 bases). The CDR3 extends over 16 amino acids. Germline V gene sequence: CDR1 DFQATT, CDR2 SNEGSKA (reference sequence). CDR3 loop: CCARRWSGLGTGELFF. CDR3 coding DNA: TGCTGTGCTAGAAGGTGGTCGGGGTTGGGCACCGGGGAGCTGTTTTTT.

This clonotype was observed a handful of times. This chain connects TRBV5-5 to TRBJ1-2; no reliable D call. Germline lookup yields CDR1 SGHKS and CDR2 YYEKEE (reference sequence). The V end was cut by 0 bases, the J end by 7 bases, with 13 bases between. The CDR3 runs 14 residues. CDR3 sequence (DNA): TGTGCCAGCAGCTTGGTCAATCCGAAGGGTGGCTACACCTTC. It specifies CASSLVNPKGGYTF.

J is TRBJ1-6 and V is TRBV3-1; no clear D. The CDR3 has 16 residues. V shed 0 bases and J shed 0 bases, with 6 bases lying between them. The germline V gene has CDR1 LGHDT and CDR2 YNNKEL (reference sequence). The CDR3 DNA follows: TGTGCCAGCAGCCAAGATGAGAGCTCCTATAATTCACCCCTCCACTTT. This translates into CASSQDESSYNSPLHF.

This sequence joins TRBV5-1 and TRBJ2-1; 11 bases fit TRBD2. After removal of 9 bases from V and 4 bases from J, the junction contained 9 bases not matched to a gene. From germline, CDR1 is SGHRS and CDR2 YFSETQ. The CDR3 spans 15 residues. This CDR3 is CATRIAGGPYNEQFF. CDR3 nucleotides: TGCGCCACCAGAATAGCGGGAGGGCCTTACAATGAGCAGTTCTTC.

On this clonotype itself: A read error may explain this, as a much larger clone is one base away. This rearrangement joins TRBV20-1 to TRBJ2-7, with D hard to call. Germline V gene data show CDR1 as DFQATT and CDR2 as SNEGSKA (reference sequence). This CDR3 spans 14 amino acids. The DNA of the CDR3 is TGCAGTGCTAGAGATTATAAGGGATCCTACGAGCGGTACTTC. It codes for CSARDYKGSYERYF.

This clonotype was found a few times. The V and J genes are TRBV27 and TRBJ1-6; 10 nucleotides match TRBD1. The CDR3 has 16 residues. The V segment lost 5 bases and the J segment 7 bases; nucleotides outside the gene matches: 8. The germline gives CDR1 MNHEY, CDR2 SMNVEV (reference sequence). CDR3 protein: CASSRSGTGVNSPLHF. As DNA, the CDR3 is TGTGCCAGCAGTCGATCCGGGACAGGGGTCAATTCACCCCTCCACTTT.

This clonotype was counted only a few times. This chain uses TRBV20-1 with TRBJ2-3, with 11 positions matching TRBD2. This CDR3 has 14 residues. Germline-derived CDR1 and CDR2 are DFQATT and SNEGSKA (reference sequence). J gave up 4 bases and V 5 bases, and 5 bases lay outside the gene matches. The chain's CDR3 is CSADIAGGADTQYF. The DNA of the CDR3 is TGCAGTGCTGATATAGCGGGGGGGGCAGATACGCAGTATTTT.

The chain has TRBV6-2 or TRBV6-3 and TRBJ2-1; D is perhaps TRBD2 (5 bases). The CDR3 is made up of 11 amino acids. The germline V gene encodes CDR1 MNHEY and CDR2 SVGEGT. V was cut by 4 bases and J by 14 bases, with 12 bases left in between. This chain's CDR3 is CASSSGGSKFF. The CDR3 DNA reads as TGTGCCAGCAGTTCTGGCGGGTCCAAGTTCTTC.